These 19 T cell receptor beta chains were all obtained from the same sample, sequenced in a study of T cell responses to AZD1222 COVID-19 vaccine. Method: immunoSEQ multiplex PCR; TCRdb's copy keeps in-frame clones and lacks some. The profile covers 150,000 or so clones, with approximately 87% appearing a single time and roughly 5.8% taken by the ten largest. Sequencing used peripheral blood, obtained on day 0 of MenACWY control vaccination. These receptors came from an adult in good health.

The V call is TRBV6-1, the J call TRBJ2-7; the D gene is possibly TRBD1 (5 bases). Germline loops: CDR1 MNHNS, CDR2 SASEGT. There are 14 residues in the CDR3. Trimming removed 3 bases at V and 3 bases at J, with 12 bases between. CDR3 in amino acids: CASSDPDRHYEQYF. The CDR3 nucleotides are TGTGCCAGCAGTGACCCTGACAGACACTACGAGCAGTACTTC.

In this sample, this clone turned up a few times. The chain couples TRBV2 to TRBJ2-1; no definite D call. CDR3 length equals 13 residues. Trimming cost V 4 bases and J 4 bases, with 8 bases left between them. Germline V gene lookup returns CDR1 SNHLY and CDR2 FYNNEI. CDR3 nucleotide sequence: TGTGCCAGCAGTGGTGAAGGGTACAATGAGCAGTTCTTC. It specifies CASSGEGYNEQFF.

This chain uses TRBV7-2 with TRBJ2-2, with TRBD2 matching over 7 bases. With 1 base clipped from V and 5 bases from J, the junction kept 7 bases outside the gene matches. This CDR3 is 16 amino acids long. CDR1 is SGHTA, CDR2 FQGNSA, per germline. In DNA form, the CDR3 reads TGTGCCAGCAGCTTAGTCAGAGGGACTACTACCGGGGAGCTGTTTTTT. This encodes CASSLVRGTTTGELFF.

This clone was seen once. J is TRBJ2-5 and V is TRBV5-8; D remains ambiguous. The CDR3 length is 15 residues. Germline-derived CDR1 and CDR2 are SGHTS and YDEGEE. Trimming removed 1 base at V and 1 base at J, with 11 bases between. The CDR3 sequence is CASSLFRILQETQYF. The CDR3 nucleotides read TGTGCCAGCAGCTTGTTCCGGATCCTCCAAGAGACCCAGTACTTC.

The chain is built from TRBV19 and TRBJ2-2, with D unresolved. The V and J ends lost 1 base and 2 bases respectively, with 8 bases between them. The CDR3 sequence is 15 residues long. Germline CDR1 and CDR2: LNHDA and SQIVND (reference sequence). CDR3 region: CASSIVLSNTGELFF. The CDR3 coding sequence is TGTGCCAGTAGTATAGTTTTGAGTAACACCGGGGAGCTGTTTTTT.

This sequence joins TRBV4-3 and TRBJ1-1; the D is unclear. The CDR3 loop spans 13 amino acids. V dropped 1 base and J dropped 5 bases, with 8 bases sitting between them. The V gene's germline CDR1 is LGHNA and CDR2 YSLEER. CDR3 in amino acids: CASSQGDGTEAFF. The CDR3 DNA sequence: TGCGCCAGCAGCCAAGGCGACGGTACTGAAGCTTTCTTT.

As concerns this clone: Other DNA variants within this sample encode the same CDR3. The chain has TRBV19 and TRBJ1-2, with D maybe TRBD1 (6 bases). The CDR3 is 13 amino acids. The V gene lost 2 bases and the J gene lost 2 bases, with 6 bases spanning the gap. Germline V lookup: CDR1 LNHDA, CDR2 SQIVND (reference sequence). The CDR3 DNA reads TGTGCCAGTAGTATACAGGGGAACTATGGCTACACCTTC. Its translation: CASSIQGNYGYTF. Full variable domain (rest looked up from reference TRBV19 and TRBJ1-2): DGGITQSPKYLFRKEGQNVTLSCEQNLNHDAMYWYRQDPGQGLRLIYYSQIVNDFQKGDIAEGYSVSREKKESFPLTVTSAQKNPTAFYLCASSIQGNYGYTFGSGTRLTVV.

The chain is built from TRBV5-1 and TRBJ1-1, with D unclear. In germline, CDR1 is SGHRS, CDR2 YFSETQ. V lost 0 bases, J lost 0 bases, and 12 bases lay in between. This CDR3 has 16 amino acids. The CDR3 region has the DNA TGCGCCAGCAGCTTGGCCGAAGGAAACCTGAACACTGAAGCTTTCTTT. This encodes CASSLAEGNLNTEAFF.

As DNA, the CDR3 is TGTGCCAGCAGCGCCCGACTAGCGGAGCCTCTGGGGACGCAGTATTTT. Translating it yields CASSARLAEPLGTQYF. J is TRBJ2-3 and V is TRBV21-1; whether TRBD2, the table's D call, matches the DNA was not checked. TRBV21-1 is a pseudogene. CDR3 length: 16 amino acids.

In its sample, this clone was seen once. The CDR3: CASGASENTGELFF. The CDR3 coding sequence is TGTGCCAGCGGAGCTAGCGAGAACACCGGGGAGCTGTTTTTT. The chain employs TRBV5-6 and TRBJ2-2; D possibly corresponds to TRBD2 (6 bases). CDR3 length: 14 amino acids. The V gene lost 7 bases and the J gene lost 1 base, with 11 bases spanning the gap. CDR1 is SGHDT, CDR2 YYEEEE, per germline. The full variable domain, with the rest looked up from reference TRBV5-6 and TRBJ2-2, is DAGVTQSPTHLIKTRGQQVTLRCSPKSGHDTVSWYQQALGQGPQFIFQYYEEEERQRGNFPDRFSGHQFPNYSSELNVNALLLGDSALYLCASGASENTGELFFGEGSRLTVL.

This clone was seen more than once but under ten times. The chain recombines TRBV4-2 with TRBJ2-1; D might be TRBD2 (6 bases). The CDR3 runs 15 residues. Between the trimmed V and J ends, which lost 8 bases and 3 bases, there was a span of 17 bases. In germline, CDR1 is LGHNA, CDR2 YNFKEQ. CDR3 DNA sequence: TGTGCCAGCCGGGAGAAACCCGAGAACTACAATGAGCAGTTCTTC. Its protein is CASREKPENYNEQFF.

The gene calls are TRBV6-2 or TRBV6-3 and TRBJ1-3; D possibly corresponds to TRBD1 (5 bases). V dropped 2 bases and J dropped 0 bases, with 8 bases sitting between them. Germline lookup yields CDR1 MNHEY and CDR2 SVGEGT. CDR3 size: 15 residues. CDR3 bases: TGTGCCAGCAGTTACGGGGCATTCTCTGGAAACACCATATATTTT. Translating gives CASSYGAFSGNTIYF.

The V and J genes are TRBV20-1 and TRBJ2-7; D perhaps matches TRBD2 (5 bases). CDR3 length: 12 amino acids. The V end was cut by 3 bases, the J end by 4 bases, with 10 bases between. In germline, CDR1 is DFQATT, CDR2 SNEGSKA (reference sequence). CDR3 DNA: TGCAGTGCTAGTCGTGGGGAGTACGAGCAGTACGTC. Its translation is CSASRGEYEQYV.

This chain joins TRBV19 and TRBJ2-2; D is perhaps TRBD1 or TRBD2 (6 bases each). CDR3 length: 14 amino acids. Germline CDR1 reads LNHDA; CDR2 reads SQIVND (reference sequence). V shed 5 bases and J shed 4 bases, with 11 bases lying between them. DNA of the CDR3: TGTGCCAGTAGTGAGTCGGGGGCCACCGGGGAGCTGTTTTTT. It specifies CASSESGATGELFF.

The rearrangement joins TRBV5-1 to TRBJ1-1, with 8 nucleotides matching TRBD1. There are 16 residues in the CDR3. Germline trimming cut 4 bases from V and 3 bases from J; bases unmatched to any gene: 11. In germline, CDR1 is SGHRS, CDR2 YFSETQ. CDR3 amino acids: CASSRDQGAVYTEAFF. The CDR3 nucleotides read TGCGCCAGCAGCAGGGACCAGGGGGCTGTCTACACTGAAGCTTTCTTT.

The chain joins TRBV11-3 to TRBJ2-7, with D hard to call. The V end lost 2 bases, the J end lost 2 bases, and 7 bases lay between the germline ends. The CDR3 totals 13 residues. The germline CDR1 and CDR2 sequences are SGHNT and YENEEA. The CDR3 DNA reads TGTGCCAGCAGCTTAAAACAAGCCTACGAGCAGTACTTC. This translates into CASSLKQAYEQYF. Variable domain in full (rest from reference TRBV11-3 and TRBJ2-7): EAGVVQSPRYKIIEKKQPVAFWCNPISGHNTLYWYLQNLGQGPELLIRYENEEAVDDSQLPKDRFSAERLKGVDSTLKIQPAELGDSAVYLCASSLKQAYEQYFGPGTRLTVT.

The genes are TRBV6-1 and TRBJ1-5; D call uncertain. The CDR3 extends over 14 amino acids. Germline loops: CDR1 MNHNS, CDR2 SASEGT. V was trimmed by 3 bases and J by 1 base, leaving 7 bases between them. This chain's CDR3 is CASSEPRSNQPQHF. The CDR3 nucleotides are TGTGCCAGCAGTGAGCCGCGAAGCAATCAGCCCCAGCATTTT.

This rearrangement joins TRBV19 to TRBJ1-3; no clear D. The CDR3 covers 14 residues. CDR1 and CDR2 (germline): LNHDA, SQIVND (reference sequence). Trimming pared 3 bases from V and 3 bases from J, leaving 9 bases between. In DNA, the CDR3 is TGTGCCAGTAGTATTTCGGGTTTTGGAAACACCATATATTTT. This gives the protein CASSISGFGNTIYF.

CDR3 sequence (DNA): TGTGCCAGCAGTGAAGCGTTGGGGGGCCGTAATGAAAAACTGTTTTTT. Its protein product is CASSEALGGRNEKLFF. The chain is built from TRBV2 and TRBJ1-4; TRBD1 might be the D (6 bases). In germline, CDR1 is SNHLY, CDR2 FYNNEI. The CDR3 has 16 residues. V dropped 0 bases and J dropped 4 bases, with 12 bases sitting between them.